What follows are 12 T cell receptor beta chains derived from one specimen sequenced in a study of shared clonotypes between healthy human individuals. Libraries were prepared by immunoSEQ multiplex PCR; TCRdb keeps only in-frame clonotypes and omits some of them. The sample consists of some 1.5 million clones, 98% of them appearing once. Sequencing was carried out using naive CD4+ T cells sorted from blood. Subset denoted: CD45RA+ positively selected. The source is a man aged 25 to 45 in good health.

This clone was found once. This chain links TRBV29-1 with TRBJ2-2; D is undetermined. Germline V lookup: CDR1 SQVTM, CDR2 ANQGSEA. V gave up 4 bases and J gave up 4 bases, with 19 bases separating them. The CDR3 covers 16 residues. The CDR3 region has the DNA TGCAGCGTTGGCAAGGTTGGATCTTTAGGCACCGGGGAGCTGTTTTTT. Amino acid sequence: CSVGKVGSLGTGELFF.

The chain joins TRBV7-9 to TRBJ2-5; weak D call: TRBD1 (6 bases). V dropped 2 bases and J dropped 3 bases, with 10 bases sitting between them. This CDR3 has 14 residues. Germline loops: CDR1 SEHNR, CDR2 FQNEAQ (reference sequence). The CDR3 DNA follows: TGTGCCAGCAGCTTACAGAGGACAGAAGAGACCCAGTACTTC. Protein sequence: CASSLQRTEETQYF.

This clone occurred once. V gene TRBV12-5 combines with J gene TRBJ2-5; possibly TRBD2 for D (5 bases). The length of the CDR3 is 18 residues. In germline, CDR1 is LGHNT, CDR2 FRNRAP. The V end was cut by 5 bases, the J end by 5 bases, with 27 bases between. CDR3 bases: TGTGCTAGTGGTCCCCCCCCGGGCGGGCGTTACTTCTTCGAGACCCAGTACTTC. Amino acid sequence: CASGPPPGGRYFFETQYF.

The chain uses TRBV6-1 and TRBJ2-6; 9 nucleotides agree with TRBD1. The CDR3 loop spans 17 amino acids. V lost 8 bases to trimming and J lost 2 bases; unmatched junction nucleotides: 10. Germline-derived CDR1 and CDR2 are MNHNS and SASEGT. The CDR3 loop reads CASRGDRESAGANVLTF. The CDR3 region has the DNA TGTGCCAGCCGTGGGGACAGGGAAAGTGCTGGGGCCAACGTCCTGACTTTC.

The chain links TRBV27 to TRBJ2-5; D may match TRBD1 or TRBD2 (5 bases each). Germline V gene sequence: CDR1 MNHEY, CDR2 SMNVEV (reference sequence). V shed 1 base and J shed 4 bases, with 7 bases lying between them. The CDR3 length is 13 residues. Here the CDR3 DNA reads TGTGCCAGCAGTTTATGGGGGACAGAGACCCAGTACTTC. Residues: CASSLWGTETQYF.

On this clone: An end of the junction differs from the germline gene, which may be a read error. The chain uses TRBV7-8 and TRBJ1-1, with D perhaps matching TRBD1 (5 bases). The germline CDR1 and CDR2 sequences are SGHVS and FQNEAQ. The CDR3 is made up of 12 amino acids. CDR3 DNA: TGTGCCAGCAGCATAGCGCAGGGAAGGGCTTTCTTT. This translates into CASSIAQGRAFF.

The sample holds one count of this clone. The chain couples TRBV19 to TRBJ1-2, with 7 bases aligning to TRBD1. Germline V gene lookup returns CDR1 LNHDA and CDR2 SQIVND (reference sequence). V dropped 1 base and J dropped 4; count of bases not matched to a gene: 6. This CDR3 is 15 amino acids long. The CDR3 DNA sequence: TGTGCCAGTAGTATAGCGAGACAGGGAACCTATGGCTACACCTTC. Its protein product is CASSIARQGTYGYTF. Using reference TRBV19 and TRBJ1-2 for the parts outside the CDR3, the full variable domain is DGGITQSPKYLFRKEGQNVTLSCEQNLNHDAMYWYRQDPGQGLRLIYYSQIVNDFQKGDIAEGYSVSREKKESFPLTVTSAQKNPTAFYLCASSIARQGTYGYTFGSGTRLTVV.

This chain connects TRBV11-3 to TRBJ1-2; D remains unclear. Germline V CDR1 and CDR2: SGHNT, YENEEA. This CDR3 is 13 amino acids long. With 1 base removed from V and 6 bases from J, the gap between germline ends came to 9 bases. CDR3 protein: CASSLAPLNGYTF. The CDR3 DNA reads TGTGCCAGCAGCTTAGCACCTCTTAATGGCTACACCTTC.

The chain has TRBV11-2 and TRBJ1-2; the match to TRBD1 covers 9 bases. V gave up 4 bases and J gave up 8 bases; unmatched junction bases: 8. The germline V gene has CDR1 SGHAT and CDR2 FQNNGV. This CDR3 comprises 14 residues. The CDR3 is CASSWDREIPGYTF. The CDR3 nucleotides read TGTGCCAGCAGCTGGGACAGGGAGATCCCCGGCTACACCTTC.

This clone was observed a single time. The chain links TRBV4-3 to TRBJ1-1; 7 bases align to TRBD1. CDR1 is LGHNA and CDR2 is YSLEER in the germline V gene. The CDR3 extends over 14 amino acids. After removal of 2 bases from V and 2 bases from J, the junction contained 2 bases not matched to a gene. CDR3 DNA: TGCGCCAGCAGCCAAAGGGACAGAAACACTGAAGCTTTCTTT. It encodes CASSQRDRNTEAFF.

The V call is TRBV5-1, the J call TRBJ1-2; 9 positions agree with TRBD1. Germline V lookup: CDR1 SGHRS, CDR2 YFSETQ. The CDR3 runs to 13 residues. The J segment lost 4 bases and the V segment lost 4 bases, leaving 2 bases of the junction unmatched. The DNA for the CDR3 is TGCGCCAGCAGCCGGGACAGGGCCTATGGCTACACCTTC. This translates into CASSRDRAYGYTF.

The CDR3: CASSIEASAGTDTQYF. In DNA form, the CDR3 reads TGTGCCAGTAGTATAGAGGCTAGCGCGGGCACAGATACGCAGTATTTT. The genes are TRBV19 and TRBJ2-3, with D possibly TRBD2 on 6 matching bases. The CDR3 is 16 amino acids. Germline V lookup: CDR1 LNHDA, CDR2 SQIVND (reference sequence). V gave up 0 bases and J gave up 1 base, with 11 bases separating them.